This TCR beta chain was recovered during a study of chemoradiotherapy in HPV16-positive cancers (dated by TCRdb to 2022 to 2024). Study-level background: Candidate HPV-specific T-cell clones and common TCR motifs were defined by functional T-cell assays performed on cells from a couple of HPV16-positive patients. The study set out to ask whether T-cell immunity against the HPV oncoproteins E6 and E7 changes over the course of chemoradiotherapy and whether that immunity affects survival. The candidate HPV-specific TCRs and motifs were then tracked in TCR repertoires from under 100 patients with HPV-related cancers. The paper's findings and limits, for the study overall: The functional definition of HPV-specific T cells was derived from only a couple of HPV16-positive patients, and the survival association was reported for HPV16-positive patients. Among HPV16-positive patients, expansion of HPV-responsive T cells during chemoradiotherapy was associated with better recurrence-free survival. Expansion of candidate HPV-specific clones and E7-related TCR motifs was observed in the tumor microenvironment during treatment, whereas no such expansion was observed for non-HPV-specific T cells.

Library preparation was by the immunoSEQ multiplex PCR assay. TCRdb's version of the immuneACCESS table is confined to in-frame rearrangements and falls short of the full clone set. An unresolved V gene accounts for under half of the shortfall where checked; the remainder is of unknown origin. Present in this sample are several thousand clones, around 85% of which were seen just once. The top ten constitute over 5.5% of the sample. Repertoires were sampled repeatedly over the course of chemoradiotherapy so that clonal expansion in the tumor microenvironment could be followed. Concerning this clone itself: It has no known antigen specificity. No per-base quality is available; no much larger clone lies one base away.

The sequence came from a human donor with HPV-associated anogenital cancer. The sample was tumor tissue, taken from a patient who underwent chemoradiotherapy.

The DNA sequence is as follows: TGTGCCAGCAGTCTCCTTGGGTCCGGGACGGTGAACACTGAAGCTTTCTTT. The resulting protein is CASSLLGSGTVNTEAFF. Here the chain combines TRBV27 and TRBJ1-1; TRBD1 is perhaps the D gene, given 5 matching bases. CDR1 MNHEY and CDR2 SMNVEV are derived from the germline V gene (reference sequence). The CDR3 holds 17 amino acids from the cysteine to the phenylalanine. Only the CDR3 part of the read is kept: 51 bases, read in frame from the first base. V was cut back by 5 bases and J by 0 bases, leaving a gap of 19 bases between them.